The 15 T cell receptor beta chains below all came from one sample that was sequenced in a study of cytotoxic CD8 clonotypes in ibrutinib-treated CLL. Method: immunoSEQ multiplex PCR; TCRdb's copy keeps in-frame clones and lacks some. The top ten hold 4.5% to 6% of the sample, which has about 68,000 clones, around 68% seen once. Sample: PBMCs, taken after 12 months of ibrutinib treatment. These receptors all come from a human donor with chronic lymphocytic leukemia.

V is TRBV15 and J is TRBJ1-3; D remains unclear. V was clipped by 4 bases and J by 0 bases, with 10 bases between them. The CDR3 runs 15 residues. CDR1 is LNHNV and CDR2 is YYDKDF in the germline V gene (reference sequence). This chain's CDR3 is CATSTRSGSGNTIYF. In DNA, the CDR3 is TGTGCCACCAGCACTCGTTCAGGCTCTGGAAACACCATATATTTT.

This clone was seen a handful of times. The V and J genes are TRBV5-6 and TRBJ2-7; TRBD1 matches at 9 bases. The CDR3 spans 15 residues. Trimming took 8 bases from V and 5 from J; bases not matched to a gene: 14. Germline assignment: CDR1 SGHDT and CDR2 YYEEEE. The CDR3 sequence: CASYAGTGLVDEQYF. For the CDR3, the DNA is TGTGCCAGTTACGCCGGGACAGGGTTAGTCGACGAGCAGTACTTC.

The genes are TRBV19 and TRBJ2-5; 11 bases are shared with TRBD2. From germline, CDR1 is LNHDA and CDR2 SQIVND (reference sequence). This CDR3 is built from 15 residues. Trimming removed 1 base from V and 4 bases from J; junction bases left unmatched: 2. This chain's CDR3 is CASSIVGTSGETQYF. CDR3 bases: TGTGCCAGTAGTATAGTGGGGACTAGCGGAGAGACCCAGTACTTC.

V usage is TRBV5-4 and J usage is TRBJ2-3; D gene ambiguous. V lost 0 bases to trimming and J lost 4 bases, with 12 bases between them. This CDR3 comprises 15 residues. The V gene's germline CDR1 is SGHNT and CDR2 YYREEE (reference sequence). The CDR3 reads CASSLDATWADTQYF. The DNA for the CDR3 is TGTGCCAGCAGCTTGGATGCCACCTGGGCAGATACGCAGTATTTT. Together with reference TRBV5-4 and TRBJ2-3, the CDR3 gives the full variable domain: ETGVTQSPTHLIKTRGQQVTLRCSSQSGHNTVSWYQQALGQGPQFIFQYYREEENGRGNFPPRFSGLQFPNYSSELNVNALELDDSALYLCASSLDATWADTQYFGPGTRLTVL.

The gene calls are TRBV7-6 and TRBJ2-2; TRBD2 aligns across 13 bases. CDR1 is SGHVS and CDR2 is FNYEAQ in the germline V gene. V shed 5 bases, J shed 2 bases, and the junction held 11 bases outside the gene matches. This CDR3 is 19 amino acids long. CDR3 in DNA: TGTGCCAGCAGCCTCCCCGGAGGACTAGCGGGGGCAAACACCGGGGAGCTGTTTTTT. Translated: CASSLPGGLAGANTGELFF. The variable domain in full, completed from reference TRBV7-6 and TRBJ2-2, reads GAGVSQSPRYKVTKRGQDVALRCDPISGHVSLYWYRQALGQGPEFLTYFNYEAQQDKSGLPNDRFSAERPEGSISTLTIQRTEQRDSAMYRCASSLPGGLAGANTGELFFGEGSRLTVL.

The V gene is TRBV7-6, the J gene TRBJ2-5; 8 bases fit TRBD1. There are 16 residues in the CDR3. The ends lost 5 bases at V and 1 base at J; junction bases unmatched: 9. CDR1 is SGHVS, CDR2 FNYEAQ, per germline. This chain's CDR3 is CASSPRQGTFQETQYF. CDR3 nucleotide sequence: TGTGCCAGCAGCCCACGACAGGGGACGTTCCAAGAGACCCAGTACTTC. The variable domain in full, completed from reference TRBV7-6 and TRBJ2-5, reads GAGVSQSPRYKVTKRGQDVALRCDPISGHVSLYWYRQALGQGPEFLTYFNYEAQQDKSGLPNDRFSAERPEGSISTLTIQRTEQRDSAMYRCASSPRQGTFQETQYFGPGTRLLVL.

The CDR3 loop is CASSPPVGSGSYEQYF. The CDR3 DNA follows: TGTGCCAGCTCACCACCGGTGGGAAGCGGGTCCTACGAGCAGTACTTC. The V and J genes are TRBV18 and TRBJ2-7; TRBD2 might be the D (6 bases). CDR1 is KGHSH, CDR2 LQKENI, per germline. This CDR3 comprises 16 residues. The V gene lost 0 bases and the J gene lost 1 base, with 13 bases spanning the gap.

CDR3 nucleotides: TGTGCCAGTAGTATCGGATTTACGGGGGCCGGCTACACCTTC. This gives the protein CASSIGFTGAGYTF. V is TRBV19 and J is TRBJ1-2, with TRBD1 as a possible D gene (6 bases). Germline CDR1 is LNHDA and CDR2 is SQIVND (reference sequence). Trimming removed 3 bases from V and 8 bases from J, with 16 bases in between. This CDR3 spans 14 amino acids.

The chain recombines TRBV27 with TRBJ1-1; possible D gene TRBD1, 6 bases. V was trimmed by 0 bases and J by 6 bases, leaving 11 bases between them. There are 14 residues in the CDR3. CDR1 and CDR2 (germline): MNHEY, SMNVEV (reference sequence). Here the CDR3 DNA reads TGTGCCAGCAGTTTATCGAGGGGGAGATCTGAAGCTTTCTTT. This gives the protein CASSLSRGRSEAFF.

The DNA of the CDR3 is TGTGCCAGCAGCCCCGGACAGGTACCTGCCGAGCAGTACTTC. Protein product: CASSPGQVPAEQYF. V is TRBV7-2 and J is TRBJ2-7, with 7 bases lining up with TRBD1. Unmatched junction bases numbered 10, after V lost 5 bases and J lost 6 bases. Germline CDR1 reads SGHTA; CDR2 reads FQGNSA. CDR3 size: 14 residues.

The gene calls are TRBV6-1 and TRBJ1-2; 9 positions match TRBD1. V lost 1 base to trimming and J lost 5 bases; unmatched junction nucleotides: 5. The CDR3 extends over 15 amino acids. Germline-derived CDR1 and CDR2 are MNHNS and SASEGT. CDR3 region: CASSEVGTGKYGYTF. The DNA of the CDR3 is TGTGCCAGCAGTGAAGTGGGGACAGGGAAATATGGCTACACCTTC.

The CDR3 nucleotides are TGTGCCACAGGAAGCGGGAGGACCTACGAGCAGTACTTC. Translated: CATGSGRTYEQYF. This sequence joins TRBV27 and TRBJ2-7; TRBD2 aligns across 9 bases. Losses at the gene ends were 10 bases for V and 2 bases for J; bases not matched to a gene: 6. Germline V gives CDR1 MNHEY, CDR2 SMNVEV (reference sequence). The CDR3 consists of 13 residues.

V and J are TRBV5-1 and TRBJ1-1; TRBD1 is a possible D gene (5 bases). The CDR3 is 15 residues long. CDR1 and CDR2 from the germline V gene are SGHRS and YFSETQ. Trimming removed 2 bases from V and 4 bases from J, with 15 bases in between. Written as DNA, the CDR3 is TGCGCCAGCAGCTTCCGCCTCGGGGCCAGCACTGAAGCTTTCTTT. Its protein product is CASSFRLGASTEAFF.

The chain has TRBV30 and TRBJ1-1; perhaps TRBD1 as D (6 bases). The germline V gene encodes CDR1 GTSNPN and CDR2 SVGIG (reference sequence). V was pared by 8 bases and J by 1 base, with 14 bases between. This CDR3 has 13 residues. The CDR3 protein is CAAPGGENTEAFF. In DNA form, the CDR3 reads TGTGCCGCACCTGGGGGCGAGAACACTGAAGCTTTCTTT. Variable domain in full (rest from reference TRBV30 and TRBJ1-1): SQTIHQWPATLVQPVGSPLSLECTVEGTSNPNLYWYRQAAGRGLQLLFYSVGIGQISSEVPQNLSASRPQDRQFILSSKKLLLSDSGFYLCAAPGGENTEAFFGQGTRLTVV.

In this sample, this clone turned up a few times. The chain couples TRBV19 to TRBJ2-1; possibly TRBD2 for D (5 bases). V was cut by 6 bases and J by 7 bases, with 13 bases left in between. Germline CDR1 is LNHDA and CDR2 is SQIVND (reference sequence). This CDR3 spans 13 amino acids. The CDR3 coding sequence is TGTGCCAGTAGCCCCCCGGGGAGTAATGAGCAGTTCTTC. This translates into CASSPPGSNEQFF. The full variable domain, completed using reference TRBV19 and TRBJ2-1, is DGGITQSPKYLFRKEGQNVTLSCEQNLNHDAMYWYRQDPGQGLRLIYYSQIVNDFQKGDIAEGYSVSREKKESFPLTVTSAQKNPTAFYLCASSPPGSNEQFFGPGTRLTVL.